Below are 10 T cell receptor beta chains sequenced from a single sample in a study of T-cell reconstitution after alpha-beta-depleted transplantation in children. As it was prepared, the TCRbeta library received unique molecular identifiers. One entry per CDR3 protein results from TCRdb running MiXCR on the PCR reads. Of 73,000 or so distinct CDR3 sequences listed, roughly 4.4% are singletons. This specimen was PBMCs, mostly from graft donor cells, taken 180 days after TCRalphabeta/CD19-depleted stem cell transplant. The origin of the receptors is a boy less than two years old who had a stem cell transplant for acute myeloid leukemia, so the T cells may come from the graft donor.

This clonotype was recorded many times. The CDR3 ends on some other residue instead of the conserved phenylalanine or tryptophan, so this is likely a read error. The limits of the CDR3 on the DNA are not certain, so only TCRdb's listed CDR3 is given. The V and J genes are TRBV7-2 and TRBJ2-5; TRBD2, the table's D call, lacks a check against the DNA. Inclusive of both ends, the CDR3 amounts to 14 amino acids. Germline V gene sequence: CDR1 SGHTA, CDR2 FQGNSA. CDR3 residues: CASSPGGSSGPRVV.

This clonotype has a count of ten or more. The chain employs TRBV7-2 and TRBJ2-1, with unresolved D. CDR1 is SGHTA, CDR2 FQGNSA, per germline. The CDR3 runs to 12 residues. V gave up 8 bases and J gave up 9 bases, with 14 bases separating them. CDR3 protein: CASGGPRSEQFF. The DNA of the CDR3 is TGTGCCAGCGGTGGACCTAGGAGTGAGCAGTTCTTC.

This clonotype was counted many times. The rearrangement links TRBV5-1 to TRBJ1-1, with TRBD1 as a possible D gene (5 bases). Germline loops: CDR1 SGHRS, CDR2 YFSETQ. With 1 base removed from V and 1 base from J, the gap between germline ends came to 11 bases. CDR3 size: 15 residues. CDR3 DNA: TGCGCCAGCAGCTTGTCGACAGTTCAGAACACTGAAGCTTTCTTT. Its translation: CASSLSTVQNTEAFF. Together with reference TRBV5-1 and TRBJ1-1, the CDR3 gives the full variable domain: KAGVTQTPRYLIKTRGQQVTLSCSPISGHRSVSWYQQTPGQGLQFLFEYFSETQRNKGNFPGRFSGRQFSNSRSEMNVSTLELGDSALYLCASSLSTVQNTEAFFGQGTRLTVV.

This clonotype was detected many times. The chain combines TRBV7-2 with TRBJ1-1; TRBD1 agrees at 7 bases. With 1 base clipped from V and 4 bases from J, the junction kept 6 bases outside the gene matches. Germline V gene lookup returns CDR1 SGHTA and CDR2 FQGNSA. The CDR3 consists of 15 residues. Written as DNA, the CDR3 is TGTGCCAGCAGCTTAGTGACAGGGCTTGGCACTGAAGCTTTCTTT. It yields the protein CASSLVTGLGTEAFF.

This clonotype was detected many times. The V gene is TRBV7-2, the J gene TRBJ2-7; D is ambiguous. V was shortened by 3 bases and J by 6 bases, with 9 bases between the two germline ends. Germline CDR1 reads SGHTA; CDR2 reads FQGNSA. The CDR3 is made up of 12 amino acids. The CDR3 DNA reads TGTGCCAGCAGCTTGGTGCAGAGCGAGCAGTACTTC. Residues: CASSLVQSEQYF.

This clonotype was recorded many times. J is TRBJ2-2 and V is TRBV6-1, with a weak D call TRBD1 (6 bases). V shed 4 bases and J shed 6 bases, with 18 bases lying between them. Germline V CDR1 and CDR2: MNHNS, SASEGT. The CDR3 has 16 residues. CDR3 in DNA: TGTGCCAGCAGTGGGCTCGGGACAAGGTCGCCCGGGGAGCTGTTTTTT. It yields the protein CASSGLGTRSPGELFF.

This clonotype was picked up many times. This chain links TRBV5-1 with TRBJ1-5; possibly TRBD1 for D (6 bases). V was cut by 1 base and J by 9 bases, with 14 bases left in between. This CDR3 spans 14 amino acids. Germline V gene lookup returns CDR1 SGHRS and CDR2 YFSETQ. The CDR3 coding sequence is TGCGCCAGCAGCTTGAACGGACAGAGTGGGCCCCAGCATTTT. Translation gives CASSLNGQSGPQHF.

This clonotype was seen many times. The chain recombines TRBV15 with TRBJ1-1; the D gene is possibly TRBD1 (5 bases). V was clipped by 0 bases and J by 5 bases, with 13 bases between them. This CDR3 spans 15 amino acids. Germline V gene lookup returns CDR1 LNHNV and CDR2 YYDKDF (reference sequence). The CDR3 spells CATSRDRAGPTEAFF. The CDR3, as DNA: TGTGCCACCAGCAGAGATCGTGCGGGGCCTACTGAAGCTTTCTTT.

In this sample, this clonotype is medium-sized. This chain connects TRBV18 to TRBJ2-3; TRBD1 agrees at 8 bases. CDR3 length: 16 residues. Germline CDR1 and CDR2: KGHSH and LQKENI. V was pared by 1 base and J by 4 bases, with 7 bases of the junction left unmatched. The CDR3 spells CASSPRQGRWADTQYF. The CDR3 DNA is TGTGCCAGCTCACCACGACAGGGGAGGTGGGCAGATACGCAGTATTTT.

This clonotype has ten or more counts. The chain has TRBV25-1 and TRBJ1-4; D not certain. The V and J ends lost 2 bases and 3 bases respectively, with 10 bases between them. CDR3 length: 15 amino acids. Germline-derived CDR1 and CDR2 are MGHDK and SYGVNS. In nucleotides, the CDR3 is TGTGCCAGCAGTGAAGGATGGGGTTCTAATGAAAAACTGTTTTTT. Translated, it gives CASSEGWGSNEKLFF.